A single T cell receptor beta chain is shown here with its context. This may arise from a read error, as a much more abundant clone is one base away. TCRbeta library construction was performed incorporating unique molecular identifiers. TCRdb fed the PCR reads into MiXCR, producing one record per CDR3 protein. The sample records approximately 490,000 distinct CDR3 sequences, roughly 10% being singletons. This specimen belongs to a study of T-cell reconstitution after alpha-beta-depleted transplantation in children. CDR3 length equals 14 residues. Germline CDR1 is DFQATT and CDR2 is SNEGSKA (reference sequence).

The sequencing here drew on PBMCs, taken before TCRalphabeta/CD19-depleted stem cell transplant. The chain carries TRBV20-1 and TRBJ2-1; maybe TRBD2 (6 bases). The origin of this receptor is a child younger than 10 with inherited bone marrow failure, due to receive a stem cell transplant. The CDR3 sequence: CCAPWAGKYNEQFF. CDR3 nucleotides: TGCTGTGCTCCCTGGGCGGGAAAATACAATGAGCAGTTCTTC.